The entry below describes one T cell receptor (beta chain). These data originate in a study of blood T cell repertoires in COVID-19. Across the whole study: Sources were T cells, B-cell-depleted T cells, or PBMCs; the material itself was cDNA or gDNA.

V dropped 4 bases and J dropped 5; count of bases not matched to a gene: 11. Germline V gene data show CDR1 as SGHNT and CDR2 as YYREEE (reference sequence). The CDR3 spans 15 residues. Original processing methods: Nucleated cell counts were estimated from reference gene primer amplification. Repertoires were generated with immunoSEQ multiplex PCR, while TCRdb's copy carries only in-frame clones and drops some. For V, J and clone size, that table is used; D and trimming come from the DNA. This table holds some 250,000 clones, about 86% found once. The material sequenced was peripheral blood. The clonotype was recovered from a woman between 25 and 40 years old who had recovered from COVID-19. The chain combines TRBV5-4 with TRBJ2-7, with 8 bases fitting TRBD1. CDR3 sequence: CASSPTDRGPDEQYF. CDR3 DNA: TGTGCCAGCAGCCCAACCGACAGGGGTCCGGACGAGCAGTACTTC.